The source of this TCR beta chain is a study of blood T cell repertoires in COVID-19. Study summary: The samples span acute and convalescent COVID-19 from the United States, Italy and Spain. T cells, B-cell-depleted T cells, or PBMCs supplied cDNA or gDNA.

V shed 3 bases and J 0 bases; nucleotides not matched to a gene: 7. Germline V gene lookup returns CDR1 MGHDK and CDR2 SYGVNS. The length of the CDR3 is 16 residues. Measured with immunoSEQ multiplex PCR; TCRdb has only the in-frame clones, and not every one. The sample includes 57,000 or so clones, roughly three quarters seen only once; the top ten take around 20%. J is TRBJ1-2 and V is TRBV25-1; TRBD1 matches at 7 bases. The source of this sequence is an elderly woman with active or convalescent COVID-19. The source material was peripheral blood. The CDR3 is CASSDFGTASNYGYTF. CDR3 sequence (DNA): TGTGCCAGCAGTGACTTTGGGACAGCCTCTAACTATGGCTACACCTTC.